This is a list of T cell receptor beta chains from one sample in a study of blood T cell repertoires in COVID-19. Profiled with immunoSEQ multiplex PCR; TCRdb holds only in-frame clones, not every one. This table holds roughly 120,000 clones, around 88% found once. The sequenced sample was peripheral blood. The receptors were gathered from a human donor in a cohort sampled during active COVID-19. Both conserved end residues are part of each CDR3. D genes are given only for firm matches.

d_gene	v_gene	j_gene	CDR3nt	CDR3aa
.	TRBV7-9	TRBJ2-3	TGTGCCAGCAGCCCCGACCGTCCCAGGGTCGCCACAGATACGCAGTATTTT	CASSPDRPRVATDTQYF
TRBD2	TRBV4-2	TRBJ2-4	TGTGCCAGCAGCGGCCAGGGACTAGAAATAGCCAAAAACATTCAGTACTTC	CASSGQGLEIAKNIQYF
TRBD2	TRBV9	TRBJ2-7	TGTGCCAGCAGCGGAGGGGGAGGACTAGCGGGTGAAGAGCAGTACTTC	CASSGGGGLAGEEQYF
.	TRBV28	TRBJ1-5	TGTGCCGCCGGTTGGGCAGCATTAAGTCAGCCCCAGCATTTT	CAAGWAALSQPQHF
TRBD2	TRBV7-2	TRBJ2-1	TGTGCCAGCAGCCTCATAGCGGGATTCTCCTACAATGAGCAGTTCTTC	CASSLIAGFSYNEQFF
TRBD1	TRBV10-3	TRBJ1-2	TGTGCCATCAGCGGGACAGGGGACGGCTACACCTTC	CAISGTGDGYTF
.	TRBV5-1	TRBJ1-1	TGCGCCAGCAGCTCACAATTGGTTGGGCAGATTAACATGAACACTGAAGCTTTCTTT	CASSSQLVGQINMNTEAFF
TRBD1	TRBV27	TRBJ2-5	TGTGCCAGCAGTTCTACCGGTACAGGGGGCGCGGTACAGACCCAGTACTTC	CASSSTGTGGAVQTQYF
.	TRBV11-2	TRBJ1-1	TGTGCCAGCAGCCGTAGGGATGCTCGGTACCGGGATGGGATCTTT	CASSRRDARYRDGIF
.	TRBV29-1	TRBJ2-5	TGCAGCGTTGAATTTCAGAGGGAGACCCAGTACTTC	CSVEFQRETQYF
.	TRBV29-1	TRBJ2-2	TGCAGCGTGAGACACCTCCCGAACACCGGGGAGCTGTTTTTT	CSVRHLPNTGELFF
.	TRBV24-1	TRBJ2-7	TGTGCCACCAGTGATCGCAACACCCCAGGCGAGCAGTACTTC	CATSDRNTPGEQYF